This TCR beta chain was profiled in a study of PD-L1 blockade in urothelial cancer. Study details: Atezolizumab 1,200 mg was given intravenously every 3 weeks, starting 2014. Study patients had been treated with 0 to 3 previous chemotherapy regimens. Blood samples had a median of around 150,000 T cells.

This table comes from immunoSEQ multiplex PCR, and its TCRdb copy is limited to in-frame clones, with some not included. Here the sample spans 100,000 or so clones, about 89% being singletons. The junction had 10 bases not matched to a gene; V was cut back by 3 bases and J by 5 bases. The CDR3 is 15 amino acids. Per the germline V gene, CDR1 is SGHDT and CDR2 is YYEEEE. Patients had urothelial carcinoma that was locally advanced or metastatic. The chain joins TRBV5-6 to TRBJ1-2; TRBD1 matches at 7 bases. This clonotype was sampled from a woman of 80 years or more with urothelial cancer. The specimen was PBMCs, collected around atezolizumab (anti-PD-L1) treatment. The CDR3 loop is CASSSTGWDGYGYTF. In DNA, the CDR3 is TGTGCCAGCAGCTCGACAGGGTGGGACGGATATGGCTACACCTTC.